What follows are 20 T cell receptor beta chains derived from one specimen sequenced in a study of cytomegalovirus exposure and HLA in healthy donors. Amplification used 60 Vbeta primers and 13 Jbeta primers. Using immunoSEQ multiplex PCR, the repertoire was profiled, and TCRdb retains in-frame clones only, with some absent. The sample carries 150,000 to 200,000 clones, over 60% recorded once. Material: PBMCs. The receptor source for this set is a man in his late teens or twenties in good health and CMV-seronegative.

This clone was seen once. J is TRBJ1-1 and V is TRBV6-1; D is possibly TRBD1 (5 bases). Trimming took off 2 bases at V and 5 bases at J, with 18 bases between the two ends. This CDR3 comprises 16 residues. CDR1 MNHNS and CDR2 SASEGT come from the germline V gene. CDR3 region: CASSERILGGGTEAFF. In DNA, the CDR3 is TGTGCCAGCAGTGAAAGGATATTGGGGGGAGGGACTGAAGCTTTCTTT.

The gene calls are TRBV28 and TRBJ2-1; 7 positions agree with TRBD1. V lost 4 bases to trimming and J lost 9 bases; unmatched junction nucleotides: 3. Germline V gene lookup returns CDR1 MDHEN and CDR2 SYDVKM. CDR3 length equals 12 residues. This chain's CDR3 is CASSSTGVEQFF. DNA of the CDR3: TGTGCCAGCAGTTCAACAGGGGTTGAGCAGTTCTTC.

The chain links TRBV6-1 to TRBJ1-3; D is ambiguous. V was clipped by 1 base and J by 0 bases, with 13 bases between them. The CDR3 contains 17 residues. Germline CDR1 and CDR2: MNHNS and SASEGT. CDR3 sequence reads: CASSEGVVRSSGNTIYF. As DNA, the CDR3 is TGTGCCAGCAGTGAAGGCGTAGTCCGGTCCTCTGGAAACACCATATATTTT.

This chain connects TRBV6-5 to TRBJ1-3, with D hard to call. Trimming took off 4 bases at V and 1 base at J, with 8 bases between the two ends. The CDR3 loop spans 14 amino acids. Germline V gene sequence: CDR1 MNHEY, CDR2 SVGAGI. The CDR3 DNA sequence: TGTGCCAGCAGTTTAGAGGGATCTGGAAACACCATATATTTT. Translating gives CASSLEGSGNTIYF.

J is TRBJ2-7 and V is TRBV6-6; 9 bases match TRBD1. The V and J ends lost 2 bases and 2 bases, in that order; junction bases with no gene match: 7. CDR1 and CDR2 (germline): MNHNY, SVGAGI (reference sequence). The CDR3 sequence is 16 residues long. Here the CDR3 DNA reads TGTGCCAGCAGTTACCCCGACAGGGGGTTAACCTACGAGCAGTACTTC. Translation gives CASSYPDRGLTYEQYF.

This clone has a handful of counts. The chain joins TRBV9 to TRBJ2-2; the D gene is possibly TRBD1 (5 bases). The CDR3 has 16 residues. V lost 0 bases and J lost 5, with 14 bases in between. In germline, CDR1 is SGDLS, CDR2 YYNGEE. CDR3 bases: TGTGCCAGCAGCGTAGACCCCTCAAGGGGAACCGGGGAGCTGTTTTTT. It codes for CASSVDPSRGTGELFF.

The chain uses TRBV28 and TRBJ1-2; D call uncertain. The germline V and J ends were trimmed by 6 bases and 8 bases, with 13 bases remaining between them. CDR3 length equals 12 residues. Germline V gives CDR1 MDHEN, CDR2 SYDVKM. The CDR3 DNA sequence: TGTGCCAGCAGCCTCTTCGCCCTAGGCTACACCTTC. The encoded protein is CASSLFALGYTF.

The gene calls are TRBV30 and TRBJ2-1, with 13 bases lining up with TRBD2. The CDR3 covers 15 residues. The V gene's germline CDR1 is GTSNPN and CDR2 SVGIG (reference sequence). The V and J ends lost 0 bases and 9 bases, in that order; junction bases with no gene match: 5. The CDR3 coding sequence is TGTGCCTGGAGTGTAGCACTAGCGGGAGGGGGTGAGCAGTTCTTC. It encodes CAWSVALAGGGEQFF.

The chain uses TRBV5-1 and TRBJ2-1; possible D gene TRBD2, 6 bases. V dropped 5 bases and J dropped 5 bases, with 17 bases sitting between them. The CDR3 runs to 15 residues. In germline, CDR1 is SGHRS, CDR2 YFSETQ. CDR3 sequence (DNA): TGCGCCAGCAGTTCTCGGGTAGCGGAGGACAATGAGCAGTTCTTC. Its protein is CASSSRVAEDNEQFF.

This clone was seen more than once but under ten times. The germline gene is not matched at one end of the junction; a read error may be the cause. The chain couples TRBV7-7 to TRBJ2-3, with 12 bases identical to TRBD2. From germline, CDR1 is SSHAT and CDR2 FNYEAQ (reference sequence). This CDR3 has 16 amino acids. This CDR3 reads CASSLTTSGSTDTQYF. The DNA for the CDR3 is TGTGCTAGCAGCTTGACGACTAGCGGGAGTACAGATACGCAGTATTTT.

In this sample, this clone turned up a few times. The chain employs TRBV19 and TRBJ2-2; D is unclear. Trimming took 11 bases from V and 1 from J, leaving 17 bases between them. This CDR3 comprises 15 residues. Per germline, CDR1 LNHDA and CDR2 SQIVND (reference sequence). This chain's CDR3 is CASATMTRNTGELFF. Here the CDR3 DNA reads TGTGCCTCCGCGACGATGACACGGAACACCGGGGAGCTGTTTTTT.

The chain carries TRBV11-2 and TRBJ1-2, with D possibly being TRBD1 (5 bases). The CDR3 contains 13 residues. The V end lost 2 bases, the J end lost 5 bases, and 9 bases lay between the germline ends. Germline CDR1 reads SGHAT; CDR2 reads FQNNGV. CDR3 loop: CASSLSGLYGYTF. The CDR3 nucleotides read TGTGCCAGCAGCTTATCAGGGCTGTATGGCTACACCTTC.

The chain couples TRBV9 to TRBJ1-1, with D uncertain. Trimming removed 3 bases from V and 4 bases from J, with 10 bases in between. In germline, CDR1 is SGDLS, CDR2 YYNGEE. The CDR3 is 13 residues long. The CDR3 nucleotides are TGTGCCAGCAGCGAGGACTCATTCACTGAAGCTTTCTTT. This translates into CASSEDSFTEAFF.

This sequence joins TRBV5-5 and TRBJ1-1; 8 bases fit TRBD1. CDR3 size: 14 residues. Germline CDR1 and CDR2: SGHKS and YYEKEE (reference sequence). V lost 6 bases, J lost 5 bases, and 9 bases stayed unmatched. CDR3 loop: CASITQGASTEAFF. The CDR3 DNA sequence: TGTGCCAGCATTACCCAGGGGGCATCGACTGAAGCTTTCTTT.

The chain carries TRBV5-6 and TRBJ1-4; D call uncertain. The CDR3 length is 12 residues. V lost 3 bases, J lost 4 bases, and 4 bases lay in between. Germline lookup yields CDR1 SGHDT and CDR2 YYEEEE. The CDR3 sequence: CASSSFNEKLFF. The CDR3 DNA is TGTGCCAGCAGCTCATTTAATGAAAAACTGTTTTTT.

The chain links TRBV7-9 to TRBJ1-2, with 7 bases that match TRBD1. Looked up from germline, CDR1 is SEHNR and CDR2 is FQNEAQ (reference sequence). CDR3 length: 15 residues. V shed 5 bases, J shed 2 bases, and the junction held 8 bases outside the gene matches. CDR3 sequence (DNA): TGTGCCAGCAGCCCAAATAGAGGGGGCAACTATGGCTACACCTTC. Translation: CASSPNRGGNYGYTF.

This chain uses TRBV27 with TRBJ2-1; 11 bases are shared with TRBD2. Germline V gene lookup returns CDR1 MNHEY and CDR2 SMNVEV (reference sequence). V lost 4 bases and J lost 6; bases outside the gene matches: 8. The CDR3 consists of 16 residues. The CDR3 sequence is CASSSRLAGRGNEQFF. The CDR3 DNA is TGTGCCAGCAGTTCCCGACTAGCGGGGAGGGGCAATGAGCAGTTCTTC.

V gene TRBV19 combines with J gene TRBJ1-1; possible D gene TRBD1, 5 bases. The V gene lost 4 bases and the J gene lost 5 bases, with 14 bases spanning the gap. The germline CDR1 and CDR2 sequences are LNHDA and SQIVND (reference sequence). The CDR3 length is 14 residues. In DNA, the CDR3 is TGTGCCAGTAGTAGTAGGGGTGGGGCGACTGAAGCTTTCTTT. This gives the protein CASSSRGGATEAFF.

The V gene is TRBV27, the J gene TRBJ2-5, with TRBD1 matching over 10 bases. The CDR3 is 13 residues long. Germline lookup yields CDR1 MNHEY and CDR2 SMNVEV (reference sequence). Trimming at V came to 7 bases and at J to 7 bases, leaving 6 bases not matched to a gene. The CDR3 DNA sequence: TGTGCCAGCATTAGGACAGGGGGGATGACCCAGTACTTC. Protein sequence: CASIRTGGMTQYF.

V usage is TRBV4-1 and J usage is TRBJ1-1; D gene uncertain. V lost 3 bases and J lost 4, with 12 bases in between. The CDR3 has 14 amino acids. Germline V lookup: CDR1 MGHRA, CDR2 YSYEKL. The CDR3 spells CASSHASRGTEAFF. CDR3 nucleotides: TGCGCCAGCAGCCATGCCAGCCGGGGCACTGAAGCTTTCTTT.